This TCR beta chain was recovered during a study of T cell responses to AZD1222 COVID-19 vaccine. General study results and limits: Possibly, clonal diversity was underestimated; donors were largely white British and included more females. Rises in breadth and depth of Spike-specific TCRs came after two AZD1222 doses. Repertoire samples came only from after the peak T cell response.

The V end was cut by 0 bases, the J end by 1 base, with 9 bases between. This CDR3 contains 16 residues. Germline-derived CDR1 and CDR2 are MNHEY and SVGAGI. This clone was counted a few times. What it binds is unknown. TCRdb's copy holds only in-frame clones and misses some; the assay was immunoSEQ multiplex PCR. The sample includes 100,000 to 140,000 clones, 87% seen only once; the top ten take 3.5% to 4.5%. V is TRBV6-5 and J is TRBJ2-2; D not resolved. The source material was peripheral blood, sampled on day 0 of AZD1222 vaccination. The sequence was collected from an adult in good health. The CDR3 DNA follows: TGTGCCAGCAGTTACTCAACAGAAGAGAACACCGGGGAGCTGTTTTTT. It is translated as CASSYSTEENTGELFF.